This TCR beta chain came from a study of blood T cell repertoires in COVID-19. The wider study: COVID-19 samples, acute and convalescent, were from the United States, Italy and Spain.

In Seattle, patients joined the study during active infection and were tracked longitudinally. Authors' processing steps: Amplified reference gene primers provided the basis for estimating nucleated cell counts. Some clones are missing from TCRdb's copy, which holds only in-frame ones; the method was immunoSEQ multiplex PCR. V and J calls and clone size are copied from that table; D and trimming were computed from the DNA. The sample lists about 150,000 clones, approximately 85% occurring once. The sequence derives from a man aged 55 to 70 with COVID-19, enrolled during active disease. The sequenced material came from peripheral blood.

CDR3 in amino acids: CASSYSGLSYEQYF. In DNA form, the CDR3 reads TGTGCCAGCAGTTACTCCGGTCTGTCCTACGAGCAGTACTTC. The chain joins TRBV6-2 or TRBV6-3 to TRBJ2-7; D remains unclear. This CDR3 contains 14 residues. Germline loops: CDR1 MNHEY, CDR2 SVGEGT. Trimming stripped 0 bases from V and 1 base from J, with 7 bases between.